These 5 T cell receptor beta chains came from one sample sequenced in a study of blood T cell repertoires in COVID-19. Libraries were prepared by immunoSEQ multiplex PCR; TCRdb keeps only in-frame clonotypes and omits some of them. The sample lists some 110,000 clones, roughly nine tenths occurring once. Sequenced input: peripheral blood. The receptors derive from a human donor in a cohort sampled during active COVID-19.

The CDR3 coding sequence is TGTGCCAGCAGTGACCGGGACAGGGGCTTCTATAATTCACCCCTCCACTTT. Translating gives CASSDRDRGFYNSPLHF. The chain couples TRBV2 to TRBJ1-6; 10 nucleotides agree with TRBD1. The J segment lost 3 bases and the V segment lost 3 bases, leaving 5 bases of the junction unmatched. The CDR3 has 17 residues. Germline CDR1 reads SNHLY; CDR2 reads FYNNEI.

The chain combines TRBV29-1 with TRBJ1-2, with D perhaps matching TRBD1 (6 bases). Trimming cost V 4 bases and J 4 bases, with 25 bases left between them. The CDR3 totals 17 residues. Germline CDR1 SQVTM, CDR2 ANQGSEA. In DNA, the CDR3 is TGCAGCGTTGCCCTCCTCTCAAAAACAGGGACGGGCTATGGCTACACCTTC. As protein: CSVALLSKTGTGYGYTF.

In its sample, this clone was seen a few times. DNA of the CDR3: TGTGCCAGCAGCTTAGAAAGGACTTTAGGGTCACCCCTCCACTTT. It specifies CASSLERTLGSPLHF. The chain recombines TRBV11-3 with TRBJ1-6, with D hard to call. The CDR3 length is 15 residues. CDR1 is SGHNT and CDR2 is YENEEA in the germline V gene. V lost 0 bases and J 10 bases, leaving 13 bases between the germline ends. The full variable domain, rest sourced from reference TRBV11-3 and TRBJ1-6, is EAGVVQSPRYKIIEKKQPVAFWCNPISGHNTLYWYLQNLGQGPELLIRYENEEAVDDSQLPKDRFSAERLKGVDSTLKIQPAELGDSAVYLCASSLERTLGSPLHFGNGTRLTVT.

This clone was found a few times. The J gene is TRBJ2-3, the V gene TRBV28; 9 bases agree with TRBD2. CDR1 is MDHEN, CDR2 SYDVKM, per germline. The CDR3 runs to 18 residues. Germline trimming cut 6 bases from V and 3 bases from J; bases unmatched to any gene: 16. The CDR3 spells CASRIGPLRLAETDTQYF. Here the CDR3 DNA reads TGTGCCAGCAGGATTGGCCCCCTGAGACTAGCGGAAACAGATACGCAGTATTTT.

This clone was observed once. The V and J genes are TRBV11-2 and TRBJ1-6, with D tentatively TRBD1 (5 bases). The ends were cut back, 1 base at V and 5 bases at J, with 6 bases in the middle. CDR1 and CDR2 from the germline V gene are SGHAT and FQNNGV. This CDR3 region has 14 residues. CDR3 sequence: CASSLGQNNSPLHF. The CDR3 nucleotides are TGTGCCAGCAGCTTAGGACAGAATAATTCACCCCTCCACTTT.